This T cell receptor beta chain was identified in a study of blood T cells in healthy people across ages. Study background: With template switching, about one barcoded beta molecule was captured per two T cells.

The study, taken as a whole, reports: Researchers report that TCR beta diversity correlated strongly with naive T cell percentage. Greater diversity and more naive CD4+ cells were seen in long-lived donors than in aged donors.

Unmatched junction bases numbered 7, after V lost 0 bases and J lost 5 bases. CDR1 and CDR2 (germline): SGDLS, YYNGEE. The CDR3 spans 15 residues. The use of a sample-barcoded 5' primer and a J-beta primer mix characterized a second PCR of 7 to 11 cycles. A template-switch adaptor that had 12 random nucleotides put a tag on each cDNA molecule. Each CDR3 protein is one row after TCRdb ran MiXCR on the 5' RACE reads. The sample lists 1 million or so distinct CDR3 sequences, over 35% occurring once. For this clonotype: Its antigen is not known.

This receptor was obtained from a woman aged 55-69 years in good health. The chain has TRBV9 and TRBJ1-2; 7 nucleotides align to TRBD1. The sequencing sample was made of blood. The CDR3 DNA reads as TGTGCCAGCAGCGTAGGATCCCAGGGGGTTTATGGCTACACCTTC. This gives the protein CASSVGSQGVYGYTF.